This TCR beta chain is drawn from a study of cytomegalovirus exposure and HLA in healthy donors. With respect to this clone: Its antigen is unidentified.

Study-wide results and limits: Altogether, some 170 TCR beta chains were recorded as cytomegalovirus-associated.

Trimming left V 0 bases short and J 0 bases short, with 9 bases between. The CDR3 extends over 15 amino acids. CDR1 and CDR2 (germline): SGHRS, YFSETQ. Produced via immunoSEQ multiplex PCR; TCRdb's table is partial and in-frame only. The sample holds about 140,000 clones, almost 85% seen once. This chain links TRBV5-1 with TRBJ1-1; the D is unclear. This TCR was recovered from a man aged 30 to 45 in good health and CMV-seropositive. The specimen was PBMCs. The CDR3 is CASSLGASMNTEAFF. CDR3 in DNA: TGCGCCAGCAGCTTGGGTGCGTCCATGAACACTGAAGCTTTCTTT.